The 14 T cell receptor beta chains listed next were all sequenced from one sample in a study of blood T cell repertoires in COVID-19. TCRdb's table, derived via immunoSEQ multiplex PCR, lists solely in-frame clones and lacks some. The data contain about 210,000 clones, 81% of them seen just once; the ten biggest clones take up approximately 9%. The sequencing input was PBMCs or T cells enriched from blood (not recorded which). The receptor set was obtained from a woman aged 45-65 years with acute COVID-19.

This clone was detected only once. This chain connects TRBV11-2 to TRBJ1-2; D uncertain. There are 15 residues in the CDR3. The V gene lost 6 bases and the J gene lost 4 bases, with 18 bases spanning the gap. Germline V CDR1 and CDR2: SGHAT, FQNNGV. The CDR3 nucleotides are TGTGCCAGCAGAAAACTTGGCGGAACATTCTATGGCTACACCTTC. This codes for CASRKLGGTFYGYTF.

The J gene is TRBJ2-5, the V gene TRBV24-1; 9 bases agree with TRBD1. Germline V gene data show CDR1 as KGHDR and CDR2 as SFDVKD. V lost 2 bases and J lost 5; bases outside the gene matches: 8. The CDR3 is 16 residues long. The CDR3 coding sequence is TGTGCCACCAGTGATTACGCGGACAGGGGTCGGGAGACCCAGTACTTC. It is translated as CATSDYADRGRETQYF.

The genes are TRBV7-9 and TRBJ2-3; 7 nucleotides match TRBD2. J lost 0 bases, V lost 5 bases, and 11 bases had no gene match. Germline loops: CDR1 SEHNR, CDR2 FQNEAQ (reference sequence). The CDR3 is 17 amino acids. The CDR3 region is CASSPLSGGGSTDTQYF. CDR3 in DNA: TGTGCCAGCAGCCCCCTCTCTGGCGGGGGTAGCACAGATACGCAGTATTTT.

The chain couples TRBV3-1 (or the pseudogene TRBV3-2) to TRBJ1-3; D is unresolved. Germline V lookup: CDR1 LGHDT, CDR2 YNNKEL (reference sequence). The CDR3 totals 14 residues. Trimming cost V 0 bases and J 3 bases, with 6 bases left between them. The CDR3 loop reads CASSQDYSGNTIYF. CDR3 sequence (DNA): TGTGCCAGCAGCCAAGATTATAGTGGAAACACCATATATTTT.

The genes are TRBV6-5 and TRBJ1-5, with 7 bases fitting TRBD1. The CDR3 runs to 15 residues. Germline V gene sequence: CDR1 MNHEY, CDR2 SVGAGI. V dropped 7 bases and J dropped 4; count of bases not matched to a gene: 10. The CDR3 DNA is TGTGCCAGCACTACCCCGGACAGGAGTAATCAGCCCCAGCATTTT. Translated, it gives CASTTPDRSNQPQHF.

The CDR3 loop reads CASSSGQGASGNTIYF. The DNA of the CDR3 is TGTGCCAGCAGCTCGGGACAGGGGGCATCTGGAAACACCATATATTTT. V usage is TRBV7-7 and J usage is TRBJ1-3; 12 bases align to TRBD1. With V trimmed by 4 bases and J by 1 base, 2 bases remained unmatched. The CDR3 spans 16 residues. Germline lookup yields CDR1 SSHAT and CDR2 FNYEAQ (reference sequence).

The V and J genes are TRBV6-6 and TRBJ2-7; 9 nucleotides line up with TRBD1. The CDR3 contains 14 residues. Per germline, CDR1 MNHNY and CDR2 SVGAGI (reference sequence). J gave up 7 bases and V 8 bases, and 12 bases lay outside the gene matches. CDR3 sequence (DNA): TGTGCCAGCGTCGACCCCGGGACAGGGTATGAGCAGTACTTC. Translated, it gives CASVDPGTGYEQYF.

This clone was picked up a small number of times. CDR3 amino acids: CASSSRREGRSGYTF. The CDR3 DNA reads as TGTGCCAGCAGCTCCCGTCGGGAGGGACGAAGCGGCTACACCTTC. V usage is TRBV5-8 and J usage is TRBJ1-2; D perhaps matches TRBD1 (5 bases). With 3 bases removed from V and 8 bases from J, the gap between germline ends came to 20 bases. The germline CDR1 and CDR2 sequences are SGHTS and YDEGEE. The CDR3 totals 15 residues.

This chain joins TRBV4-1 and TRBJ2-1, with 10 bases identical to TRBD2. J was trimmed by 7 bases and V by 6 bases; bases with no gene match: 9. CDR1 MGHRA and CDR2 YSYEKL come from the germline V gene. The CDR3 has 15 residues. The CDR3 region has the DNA TGCGCCAGCAGGCAGCCGGGACTAGCGATAAATGAGCAGTTCTTC. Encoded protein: CASRQPGLAINEQFF.

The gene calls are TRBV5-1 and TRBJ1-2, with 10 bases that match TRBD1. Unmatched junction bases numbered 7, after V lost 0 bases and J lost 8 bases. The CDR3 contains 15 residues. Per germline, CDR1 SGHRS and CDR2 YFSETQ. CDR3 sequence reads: CASSLEATGGGGYTF. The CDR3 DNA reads TGCGCCAGCAGCTTGGAGGCGACAGGGGGCGGCGGCTACACCTTC.

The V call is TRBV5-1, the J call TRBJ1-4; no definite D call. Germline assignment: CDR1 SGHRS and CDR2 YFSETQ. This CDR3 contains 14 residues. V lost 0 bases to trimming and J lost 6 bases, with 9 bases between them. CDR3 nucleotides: TGCGCCAGCAGCTTGGAACAGTCCGATGAAAAACTGTTTTTT. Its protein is CASSLEQSDEKLFF.

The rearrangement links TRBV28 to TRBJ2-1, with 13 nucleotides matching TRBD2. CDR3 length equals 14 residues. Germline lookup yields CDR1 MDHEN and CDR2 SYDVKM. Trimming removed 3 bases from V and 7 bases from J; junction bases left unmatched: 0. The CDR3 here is CASSLTSGRNEQFF. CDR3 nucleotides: TGTGCCAGCAGTTTGACTAGCGGGAGGAATGAGCAGTTCTTC.

The CDR3 region is CASSLNRGNTEAFF. CDR3 bases: TGCGCCAGCAGTCTGAACAGGGGGAACACTGAAGCTTTCTTT. The chain joins TRBV5-1 to TRBJ1-1; 7 bases are a match to TRBD1. Germline V gene sequence: CDR1 SGHRS, CDR2 YFSETQ. The CDR3 totals 14 residues. The V and J ends lost 5 bases and 1 base, in that order; junction bases with no gene match: 5.

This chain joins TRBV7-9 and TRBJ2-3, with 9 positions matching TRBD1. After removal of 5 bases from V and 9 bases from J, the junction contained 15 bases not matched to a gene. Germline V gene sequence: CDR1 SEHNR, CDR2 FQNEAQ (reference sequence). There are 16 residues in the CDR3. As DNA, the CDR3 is TGTGCCAGCAGCGCTGCCGGGACAGGGAATCCAGGCACGCAGTATTTT. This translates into CASSAAGTGNPGTQYF.